This T cell receptor beta chain originates from a study of T cells in localized non-small cell lung cancer. Sequencing was performed with immunoSEQ multiplex PCR; in TCRdb, only in-frame clones are kept and a portion is missing. The sample includes approximately 47,000 clones, around 87% of them seen just once. Details on this clone: Antigen unknown.

Germline lookup yields CDR1 LNHDA and CDR2 SQIVND (reference sequence). This CDR3 comprises 14 residues. V was clipped by 5 bases and J by 11 bases; unmatched bases: 10. Overall study results and limits: The study detected a median approximately 54 of the top 100 tumor clones in adjacent lung.

The sequencing used PBMCs, collected before any cancer treatment. This sequence was found in a man between 35 and 75 years old with stage II lung adenocarcinoma. This rearrangement joins TRBV19 to TRBJ1-5; 9 bases fit TRBD1. The CDR3 region is CASSESGTGITQHF. In nucleotides, the CDR3 is TGTGCCAGTAGTGAGTCCGGGACAGGGATTACCCAGCATTTT.